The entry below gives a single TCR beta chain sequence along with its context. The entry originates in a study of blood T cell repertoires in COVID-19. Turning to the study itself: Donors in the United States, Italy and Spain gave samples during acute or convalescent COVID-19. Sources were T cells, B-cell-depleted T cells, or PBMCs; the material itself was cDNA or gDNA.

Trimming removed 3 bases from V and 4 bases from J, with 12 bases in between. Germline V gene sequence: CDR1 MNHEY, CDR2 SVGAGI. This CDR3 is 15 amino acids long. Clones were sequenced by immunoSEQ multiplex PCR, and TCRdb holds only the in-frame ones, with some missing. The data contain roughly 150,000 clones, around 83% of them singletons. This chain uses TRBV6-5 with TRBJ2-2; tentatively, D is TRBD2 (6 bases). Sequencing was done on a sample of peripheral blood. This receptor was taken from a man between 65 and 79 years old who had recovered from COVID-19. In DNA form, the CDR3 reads TGTGCCAGCAGTTATCCGGGAGCCGGCACCGGGGAGCTGTTTTTT. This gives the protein CASSYPGAGTGELFF.